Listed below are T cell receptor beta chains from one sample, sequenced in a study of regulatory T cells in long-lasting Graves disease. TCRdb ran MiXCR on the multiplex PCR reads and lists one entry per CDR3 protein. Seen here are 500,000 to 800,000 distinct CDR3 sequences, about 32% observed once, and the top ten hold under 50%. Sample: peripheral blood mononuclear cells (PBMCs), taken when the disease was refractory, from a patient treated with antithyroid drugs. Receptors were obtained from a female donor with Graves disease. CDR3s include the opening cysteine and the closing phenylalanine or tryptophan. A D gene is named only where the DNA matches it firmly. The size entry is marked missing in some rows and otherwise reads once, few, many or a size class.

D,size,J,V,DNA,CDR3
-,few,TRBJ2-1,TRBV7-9,TGTGCCAGCAGCCCCCAGGGTGGAGGATCTAGCTCCTACAATGAGCAGTTCTTC,CASSPQGGGSSSYNEQFF
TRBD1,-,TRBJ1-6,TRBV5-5,TGTGCCAGCAGCGATACGACAGGGGGATATTCACCCCTCCACTTT,CASSDTTGGYSPLHF
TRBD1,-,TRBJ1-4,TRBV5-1,TGCGCCAGCAGCCGACAGGGAAGTGCTGCAACTAATGAAAAACTGTTTTTT,CASSRQGSAATNEKLFF
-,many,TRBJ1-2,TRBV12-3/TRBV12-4,TGTGCCAGCACCCAGGGGTTGACCTATGGCTACACCTTC,CASTQGLTYGYTF
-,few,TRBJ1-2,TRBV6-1,TGTGCCAGCAGTGGGGGTCTCCCCGAGGGGTTCTATGGCTACACCTTC,CASSGGLPEGFYGYTF
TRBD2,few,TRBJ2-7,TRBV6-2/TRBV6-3,TGTGCCAGCAGTTACTCCTTGGGCGGGAGAGGTGGTTACGAGCAGTACTTC,CASSYSLGGRGGYEQYF
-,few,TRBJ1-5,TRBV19,TGTGCCAGTAGCGCCGACGGGGGGCGGTGGGATCAGCCCCAGCATTTT,CASSADGGRWDQPQHF
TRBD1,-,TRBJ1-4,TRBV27,TGTGCCAGCAGTTTTCGCAGGACAGGGAAAGGTGGGCCTAATGAAAAACTGTTTTTT,CASSFRRTGKGGPNEKLFF
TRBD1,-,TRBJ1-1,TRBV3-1,TGTGCCAGCAGCCAAGACCGGGACAGGGGGCAGCTGGACACTGAAGCTTTCTTT,CASSQDRDRGQLDTEAFF
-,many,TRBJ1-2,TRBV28,TGTGCCAGCAGTTTTGGGGAGAGTGGCTATGGCTACACCTTC,CASSFGESGYGYTF
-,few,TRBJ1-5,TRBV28,TGTGCCAGCAGTTTTTTTAGCAATCAGCCCCAGCATTTT,CASSFFSNQPQHF
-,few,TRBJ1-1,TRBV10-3,TGTGCCATCAGAAACGAGAACACTGAAGCTTTCTTT,CAIRNENTEAFF
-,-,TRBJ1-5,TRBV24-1,TGTGCCACCAGTGATTCGGGACGGCATAGCAATCAGCCCCAGCATTTT,CATSDSGRHSNQPQHF
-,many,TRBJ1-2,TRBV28,TGTGCCAGCAGCTACCCCGGGGACTCAAACTATGGCTACACCTTC,CASSYPGDSNYGYTF
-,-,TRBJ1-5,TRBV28,TGTGCCAGCAGCTCCCTGGGGGGGCTTGGTCAGCCCCAGCATTTT,CASSSLGGLGQPQHF
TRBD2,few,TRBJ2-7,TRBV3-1,TGTGCCAGCAGCCATGGGACTAGCGGGAACTACGAGCAGTACTTC,CASSHGTSGNYEQYF
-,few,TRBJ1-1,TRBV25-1,TGTGCCAGCATCATGTCAGAGGGTGAAGCTTTCTTT,CASIMSEGEAFF
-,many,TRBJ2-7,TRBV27,TGTGCCAGCAACGGGACGCCACCCTACGAGCAGTACTTC,CASNGTPPYEQYF
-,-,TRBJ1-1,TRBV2,TGTGCCAGCAGAAGAGATCAAGCACTGAACACTGAAGCTTTCTTT,CASRRDQALNTEAFF
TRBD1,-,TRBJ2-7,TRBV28,TGTGCCAGCAGTTTACCGGGACAGGCAGCCTACGAGCAGTACTTC,CASSLPGQAAYEQYF
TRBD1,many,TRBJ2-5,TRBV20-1,TGCAGTGCTAGTCCGGGACAGGCGGGGGAGACCCAGTACTTC,CSASPGQAGETQYF
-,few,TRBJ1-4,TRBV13,TGTGCCAGCAGCACCGGACGTAATGAAAAACTGTTTTTT,CASSTGRNEKLFF
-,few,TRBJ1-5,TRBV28,TGTGCCAGCAGTTTATTAATCCCGGGAAATCAGCCCCAGCATTTT,CASSLLIPGNQPQHF
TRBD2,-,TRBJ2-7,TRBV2,TGTGCCAAGAGTCGGACTAGCGGCAACTACGAGCAGTACTTC,CAKSRTSGNYEQYF
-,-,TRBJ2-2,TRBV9,TGTGCCAGCAGCGTAGCCAGGGGGGCCGGGGAGCTGTTTTTT,CASSVARGAGELFF
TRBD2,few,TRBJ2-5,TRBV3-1,TGTGCCAGCAGCTCCCGGCTAGCGGGGGACCAAGAGACCCAGTACTTC,CASSSRLAGDQETQYF
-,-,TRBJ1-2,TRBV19,TGTACCAGTAGTATTCTCCAGGGGCTAAACTATGGCTACACCTTC,CTSSILQGLNYGYTF
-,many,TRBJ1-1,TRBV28,TGTGCCAGCAGTTTGTGGGACACTGAAGCTTTCTTT,CASSLWDTEAFF
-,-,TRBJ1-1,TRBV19,TGTGCCAGTAGTATGGGTATGAGGACTGAAGCTTTCTTT,CASSMGMRTEAFF
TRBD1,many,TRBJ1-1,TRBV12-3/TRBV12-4,TGTGCCAGCAGTTTTGAACGGTCGGGACAGAGTTTCACTGAAGCTTTCTTT,CASSFERSGQSFTEAFF
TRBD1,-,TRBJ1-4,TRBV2,TGTGCCACCCGACAGGGCAGGAATGAAAAACTGTTTTTT,CATRQGRNEKLFF
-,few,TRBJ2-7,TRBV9,TGTGCCAGCAGCGCCGGAGAGGGGCTCGAGCAGTACTTC,CASSAGEGLEQYF
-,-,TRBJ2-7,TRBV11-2,TGTGCCAGCAGCTTTGCGGTTTCTCTCGCGCGCGAGCAGTACTTC,CASSFAVSLAREQYF
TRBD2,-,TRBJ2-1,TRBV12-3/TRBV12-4,TGTGCCAGCAGTTTAGAGGCTAGCGGGAGGGCCGAGGATGAGCAGTTCTTC,CASSLEASGRAEDEQFF
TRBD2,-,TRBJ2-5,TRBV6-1,TGTGCCAGCAGTCCCTCCTGGGCTAGCGGATCGGAGACCCAGTACTTC,CASSPSWASGSETQYF
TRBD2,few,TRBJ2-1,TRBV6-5,TGTGCCAGCAGTTCACCCGGGACTAGCGGGAGATACAATGAGCAGTTCTTC,CASSSPGTSGRYNEQFF
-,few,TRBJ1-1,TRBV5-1,TGCGCCAGCAGCTTGGAAGGACATCGGAACACTGAAGCTTTCTTT,CASSLEGHRNTEAFF
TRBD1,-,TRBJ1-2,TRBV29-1,TGCAGCGTTGGGCAGGGGGGTTACTATGGCTACACCTTC,CSVGQGGYYGYTF
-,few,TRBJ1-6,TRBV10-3,TGTGCCATCGGCTGGGACGGATTTAATTCACCCCTCCACTTT,CAIGWDGFNSPLHF
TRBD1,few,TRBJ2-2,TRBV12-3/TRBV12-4,TGTGCCAGCAGGACCGACAGGGGACGCACCGGGGAGCTGTTTTTT,CASRTDRGRTGELFF
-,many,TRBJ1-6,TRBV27,TGTGCCAGCAGTTTATCCTCCGTTACAGATAATTCACCCCTCCACTTT,CASSLSSVTDNSPLHF
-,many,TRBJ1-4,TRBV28,TGTGCCAGCAGCTTCACAGGGACTAATGAAAAACTGTTTTTT,CASSFTGTNEKLFF
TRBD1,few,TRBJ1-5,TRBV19,TGTGCCAGTAAGCGGTCTTCGGGACAGGGTAATCAGCCCCAGCATTTT,CASKRSSGQGNQPQHF
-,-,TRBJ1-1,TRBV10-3,TGTGCCATCAGTGAAACCGGGACGGTTAACACTGAAGCTTTCTTT,CAISETGTVNTEAFF
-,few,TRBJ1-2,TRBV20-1,TGCAGTGCTAGAGAGAAGACCGATATCTATGGCTACACCTTC,CSAREKTDIYGYTF
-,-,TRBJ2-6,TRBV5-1,TGCGCCAGCAGCTCACCTCAGGGGAACGTCGGTGGGGCCAACGTCCTGACTTTC,CASSSPQGNVGGANVLTF
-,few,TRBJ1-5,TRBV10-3,TGTGCCATCAGTGAAAGGGGGGCCGATCAGCCCCAGCATTTT,CAISERGADQPQHF
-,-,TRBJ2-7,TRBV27,TGTGCCAGCAGTTCATTGGCGGGGGCGTTTCTCGAGCAGTACTTC,CASSSLAGAFLEQYF
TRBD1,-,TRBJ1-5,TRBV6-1,TGTGCCAGCAGGGGGACAGGGCTGAGCAATCAGCCCCAGCATTTT,CASRGTGLSNQPQHF
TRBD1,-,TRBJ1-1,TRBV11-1,TGCGCCAGCAGCTTCGACAGGGCCACTGAAGCTTTCTTT,CASSFDRATEAFF
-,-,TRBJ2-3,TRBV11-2,TGTGCCAGCAGCTTAACAGGATACCGTACAGATACGCAGTATTTT,CASSLTGYRTDTQYF
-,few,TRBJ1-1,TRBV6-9,TGTGCCAGCAGTTACGACCAGCGGAACACTGAAGCTTTCTTT,CASSYDQRNTEAFF
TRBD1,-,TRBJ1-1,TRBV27,TGTGCCAGCAGGCCACAGGGGGCCAACACTGAAGCTTTCTTT,CASRPQGANTEAFF
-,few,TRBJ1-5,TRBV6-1,TGTGCCAGCAGTGAATACACGGGGGGCAATCAGCCCCAGCATTTT,CASSEYTGGNQPQHF
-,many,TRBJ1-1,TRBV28,TGTGCCAGCAGCTCCGACCTGAACACTGAAGCTTTCTTT,CASSSDLNTEAFF
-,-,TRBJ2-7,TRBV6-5,TGTGCCAGCAGTTACATAAACAGGGCCGAGCAGTACTTC,CASSYINRAEQYF
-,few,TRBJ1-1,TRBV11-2,TGTGCCAGCAGCTTAGTCAGAGGAAAGAACACTGAAGCTTTCTTT,CASSLVRGKNTEAFF
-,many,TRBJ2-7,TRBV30,TGTGCCTGGAGTGGCGGGATCTTTTACGAGCAGTACTTC,CAWSGGIFYEQYF
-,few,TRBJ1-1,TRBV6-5,TGTGCCAGCAGTCACTACCAGAACACTGAAGCTTTCTTT,CASSHYQNTEAFF